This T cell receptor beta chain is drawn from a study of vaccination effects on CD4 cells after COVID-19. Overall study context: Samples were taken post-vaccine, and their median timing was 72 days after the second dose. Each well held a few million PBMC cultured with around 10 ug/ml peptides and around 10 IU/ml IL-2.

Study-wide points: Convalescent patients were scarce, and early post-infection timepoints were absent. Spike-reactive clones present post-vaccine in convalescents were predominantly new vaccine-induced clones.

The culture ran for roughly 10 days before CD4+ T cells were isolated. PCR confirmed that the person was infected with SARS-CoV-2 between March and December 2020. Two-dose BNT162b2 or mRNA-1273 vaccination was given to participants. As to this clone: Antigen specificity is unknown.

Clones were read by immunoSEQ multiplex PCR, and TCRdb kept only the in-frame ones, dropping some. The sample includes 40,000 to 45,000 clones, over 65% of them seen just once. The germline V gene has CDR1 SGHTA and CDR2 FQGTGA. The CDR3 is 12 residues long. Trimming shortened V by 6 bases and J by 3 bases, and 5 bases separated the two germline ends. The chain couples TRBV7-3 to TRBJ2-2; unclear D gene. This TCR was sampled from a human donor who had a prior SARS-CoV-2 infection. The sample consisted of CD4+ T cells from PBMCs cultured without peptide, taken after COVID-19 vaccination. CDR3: CASSSHTGELFF. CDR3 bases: TGTGCCAGCAGTTCGCACACCGGGGAGCTGTTTTTT.